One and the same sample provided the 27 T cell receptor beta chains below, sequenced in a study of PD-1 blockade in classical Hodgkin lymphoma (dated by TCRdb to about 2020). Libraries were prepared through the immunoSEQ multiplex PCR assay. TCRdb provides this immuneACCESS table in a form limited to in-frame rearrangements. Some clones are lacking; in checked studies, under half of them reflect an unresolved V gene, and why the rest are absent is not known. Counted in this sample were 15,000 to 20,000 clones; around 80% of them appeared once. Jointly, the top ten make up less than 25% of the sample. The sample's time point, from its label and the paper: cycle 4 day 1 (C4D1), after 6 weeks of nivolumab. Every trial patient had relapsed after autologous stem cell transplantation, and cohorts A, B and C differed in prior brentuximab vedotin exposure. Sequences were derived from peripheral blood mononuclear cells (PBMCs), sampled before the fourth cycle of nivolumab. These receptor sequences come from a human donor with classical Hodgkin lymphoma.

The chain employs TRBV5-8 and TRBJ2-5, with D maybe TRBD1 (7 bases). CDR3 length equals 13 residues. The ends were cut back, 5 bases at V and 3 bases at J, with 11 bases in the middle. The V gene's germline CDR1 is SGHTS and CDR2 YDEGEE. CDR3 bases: TGTGCCAGCAGACGCAGGGGGGAAGAGACCCAGTACTTC. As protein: CASRRRGEETQYF.

In DNA form, the CDR3 reads TGTGCCAGCAGCTCGCGGACAGGTAGTGTGACCCAGTACTTC. This sequence encodes CASSSRTGSVTQYF. The chain is built from TRBV7-2 and TRBJ2-5, with TRBD1 identical over 7 bases. Germline-derived CDR1 and CDR2 are SGHTA and FQGNSA. V lost 4 bases, J lost 7 bases, and 9 bases stayed unmatched. The CDR3 covers 14 residues.

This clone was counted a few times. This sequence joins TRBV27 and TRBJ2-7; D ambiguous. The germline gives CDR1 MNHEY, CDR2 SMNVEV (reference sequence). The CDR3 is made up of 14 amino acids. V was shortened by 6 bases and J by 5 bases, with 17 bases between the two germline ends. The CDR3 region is CASSRRSTVNEQYF. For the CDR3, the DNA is TGTGCCAGCAGCCGTCGCTCCACGGTAAACGAGCAGTACTTC.

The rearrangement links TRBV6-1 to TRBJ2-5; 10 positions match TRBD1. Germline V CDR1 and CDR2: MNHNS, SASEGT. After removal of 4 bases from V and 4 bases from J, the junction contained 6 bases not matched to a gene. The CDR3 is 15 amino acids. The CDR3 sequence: CASSVGTGVIETQYF. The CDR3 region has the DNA TGTGCCAGCAGTGTCGGGACAGGGGTAATAGAGACCCAGTACTTC.

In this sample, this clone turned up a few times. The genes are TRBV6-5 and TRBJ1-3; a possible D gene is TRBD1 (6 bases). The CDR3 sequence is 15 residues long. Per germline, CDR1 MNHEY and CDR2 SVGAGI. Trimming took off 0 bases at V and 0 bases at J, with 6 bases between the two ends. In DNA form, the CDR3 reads TGTGCCAGCAGTTACTCGACAGGCTCTGGAAACACCATATATTTT. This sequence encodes CASSYSTGSGNTIYF.

This CDR3 reads CASSLGPGGFGNTEAFF. CDR3 nucleotides: TGTGCCAGCAGCTTAGGTCCAGGGGGCTTTGGGAACACTGAAGCTTTCTTT. The chain recombines TRBV7-8 with TRBJ1-1; 8 bases match TRBD1. Germline V gene lookup returns CDR1 SGHVS and CDR2 FQNEAQ. CDR3 size: 17 residues. V lost 1 base, J lost 1 base, and 8 bases stayed unmatched.

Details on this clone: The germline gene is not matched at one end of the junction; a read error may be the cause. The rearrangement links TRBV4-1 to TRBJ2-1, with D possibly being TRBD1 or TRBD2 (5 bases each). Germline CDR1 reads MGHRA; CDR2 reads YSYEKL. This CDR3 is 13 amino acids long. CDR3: CVSARGPYNEQFF. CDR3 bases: TGCGTCAGCGCGAGGGGACCCTACAATGAGCAGTTCTTC.

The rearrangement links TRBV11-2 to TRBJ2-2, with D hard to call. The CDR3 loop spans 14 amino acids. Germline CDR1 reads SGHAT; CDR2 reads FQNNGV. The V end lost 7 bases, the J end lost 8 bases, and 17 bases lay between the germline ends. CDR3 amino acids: CASIRLEKSGELFF. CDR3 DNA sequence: TGTGCCAGCATACGGTTGGAAAAGTCGGGGGAGCTGTTTTTT.

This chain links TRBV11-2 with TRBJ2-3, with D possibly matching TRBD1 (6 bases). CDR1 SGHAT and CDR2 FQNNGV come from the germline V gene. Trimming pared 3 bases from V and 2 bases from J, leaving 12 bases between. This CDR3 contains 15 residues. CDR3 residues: CASSFEGHTTDTQYF. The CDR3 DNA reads TGTGCCAGCAGCTTCGAGGGACATACCACAGATACGCAGTATTTT. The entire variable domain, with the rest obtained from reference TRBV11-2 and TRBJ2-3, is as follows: EAGVAQSPRYKIIEKRQSVAFWCNPISGHATLYWYQQILGQGPKLLIQFQNNGVVDDSQLPKDRFSAERLKGVDSTLKIQPAKLEDSAVYLCASSFEGHTTDTQYFGPGTRLTVL.

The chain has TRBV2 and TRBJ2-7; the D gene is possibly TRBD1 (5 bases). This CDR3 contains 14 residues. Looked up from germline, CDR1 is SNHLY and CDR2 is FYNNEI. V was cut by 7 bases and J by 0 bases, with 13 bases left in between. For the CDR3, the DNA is TGTGCCAGCAAAGACAGACCGAGCTCCTACGAGCAGTACTTC. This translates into CASKDRPSSYEQYF.

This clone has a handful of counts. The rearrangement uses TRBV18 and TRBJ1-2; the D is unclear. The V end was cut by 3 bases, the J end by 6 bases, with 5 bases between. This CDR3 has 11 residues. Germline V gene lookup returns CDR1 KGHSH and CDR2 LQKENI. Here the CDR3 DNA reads TGTGCCAGCTCACCTAAGGATGGCTACACCTTC. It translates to CASSPKDGYTF. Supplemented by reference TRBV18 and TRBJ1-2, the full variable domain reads NAGVMQNPRHLVRRRGQEARLRCSPMKGHSHVYWYRQLPEEGLKFMVYLQKENIIDESGMPKERFSAEFPKEGPSILRIQQVVRGDSAAYFCASSPKDGYTFGSGTRLTVV.

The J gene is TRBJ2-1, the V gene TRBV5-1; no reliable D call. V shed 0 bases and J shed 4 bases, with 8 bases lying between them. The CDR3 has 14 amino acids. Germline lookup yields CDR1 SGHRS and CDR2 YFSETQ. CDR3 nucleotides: TGCGCCAGCAGCTTGGCCGGGCAGTACAATGAGCAGTTCTTC. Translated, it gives CASSLAGQYNEQFF.

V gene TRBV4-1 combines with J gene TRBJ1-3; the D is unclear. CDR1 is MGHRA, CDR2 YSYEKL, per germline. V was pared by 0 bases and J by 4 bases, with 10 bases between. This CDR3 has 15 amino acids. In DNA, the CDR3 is TGCGCCAGCAGCCAAGACTCGGCCCGGGGAAACACCATATATTTT. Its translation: CASSQDSARGNTIYF.

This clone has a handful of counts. The CDR3 loop reads CASTRGLGNTIYF. The CDR3 bases are TGTGCCAGTACCCGAGGACTGGGAAACACCATATATTTT. This chain connects TRBV19 to TRBJ1-3; D gene unclear. CDR1 and CDR2 (germline): LNHDA, SQIVND (reference sequence). The CDR3 has 13 amino acids. Trimming stripped 7 bases from V and 4 bases from J, with 11 bases between. The variable domain in full, with the rest retrieved from reference TRBV19 and TRBJ1-3, is DGGITQSPKYLFRKEGQNVTLSCEQNLNHDAMYWYRQDPGQGLRLIYYSQIVNDFQKGDIAEGYSVSREKKESFPLTVTSAQKNPTAFYLCASTRGLGNTIYFGEGSWLTVV.

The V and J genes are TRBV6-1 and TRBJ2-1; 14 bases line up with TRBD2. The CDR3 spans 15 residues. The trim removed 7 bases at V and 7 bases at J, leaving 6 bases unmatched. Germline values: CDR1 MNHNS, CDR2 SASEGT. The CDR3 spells CASTGLAGVGNEQFF. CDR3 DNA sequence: TGTGCCAGCACGGGACTAGCGGGAGTAGGGAATGAGCAGTTCTTC.

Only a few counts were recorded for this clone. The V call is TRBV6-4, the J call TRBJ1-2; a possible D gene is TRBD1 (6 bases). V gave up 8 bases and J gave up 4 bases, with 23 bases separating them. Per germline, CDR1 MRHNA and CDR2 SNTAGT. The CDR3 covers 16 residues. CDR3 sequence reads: CASSPTVVDRPYGYTF. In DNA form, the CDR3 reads TGTGCCAGCTCACCAACGGTGGTGGACAGACCCTATGGCTACACCTTC.

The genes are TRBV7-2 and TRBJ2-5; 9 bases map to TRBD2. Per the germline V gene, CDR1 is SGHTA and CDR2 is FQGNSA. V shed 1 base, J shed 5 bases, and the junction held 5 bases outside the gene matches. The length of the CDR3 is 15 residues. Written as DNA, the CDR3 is TGTGCCAGCAGCTTAGGCGGGGGGGCGGAGGAGACCCAGTACTTC. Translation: CASSLGGGAEETQYF.

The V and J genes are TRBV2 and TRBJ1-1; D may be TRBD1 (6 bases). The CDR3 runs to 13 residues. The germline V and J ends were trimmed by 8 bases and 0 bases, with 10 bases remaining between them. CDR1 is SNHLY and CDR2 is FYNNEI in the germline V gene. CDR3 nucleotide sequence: TGTGCCAGCGGCACAGGGTTGAACACTGAAGCTTTCTTT. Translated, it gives CASGTGLNTEAFF.

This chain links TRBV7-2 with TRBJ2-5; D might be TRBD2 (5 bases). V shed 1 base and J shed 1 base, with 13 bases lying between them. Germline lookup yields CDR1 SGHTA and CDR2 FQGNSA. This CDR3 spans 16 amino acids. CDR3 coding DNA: TGTGCCAGCAGCTTAGTTAGCGTCTCGGGCCAAGAGACCCAGTACTTC. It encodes CASSLVSVSGQETQYF.

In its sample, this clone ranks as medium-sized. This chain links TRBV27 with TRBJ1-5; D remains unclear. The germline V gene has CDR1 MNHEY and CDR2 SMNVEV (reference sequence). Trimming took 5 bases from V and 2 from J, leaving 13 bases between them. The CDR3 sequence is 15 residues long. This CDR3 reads CASSPRNTGNQPQHF. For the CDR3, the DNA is TGTGCCAGCAGTCCACGAAACACCGGCAATCAGCCCCAGCATTTT.

CDR3 region: CATSRVGSTNEKLFF. The CDR3 region has the DNA TGTGCCACCAGCAGAGTCGGGTCAACTAATGAAAAACTGTTTTTT. This chain links TRBV15 with TRBJ1-4, with D hard to call. The germline V gene has CDR1 LNHNV and CDR2 YYDKDF (reference sequence). V lost 1 base to trimming and J lost 0 bases, with 6 bases between them. This CDR3 has 15 residues.

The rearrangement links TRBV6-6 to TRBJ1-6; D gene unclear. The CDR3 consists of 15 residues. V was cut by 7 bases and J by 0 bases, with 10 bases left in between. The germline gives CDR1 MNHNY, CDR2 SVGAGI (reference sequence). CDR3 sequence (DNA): TGTGCCAGCACCAGACCGAGCTCCTATAATTCACCCCTCCACTTT. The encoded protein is CASTRPSSYNSPLHF.

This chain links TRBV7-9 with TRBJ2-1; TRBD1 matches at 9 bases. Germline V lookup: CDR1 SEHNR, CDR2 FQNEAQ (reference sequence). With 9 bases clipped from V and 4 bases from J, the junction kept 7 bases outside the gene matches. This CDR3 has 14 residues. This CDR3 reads CASNGQGTYNEQFF. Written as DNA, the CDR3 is TGTGCCAGTAATGGACAGGGGACATACAATGAGCAGTTCTTC.

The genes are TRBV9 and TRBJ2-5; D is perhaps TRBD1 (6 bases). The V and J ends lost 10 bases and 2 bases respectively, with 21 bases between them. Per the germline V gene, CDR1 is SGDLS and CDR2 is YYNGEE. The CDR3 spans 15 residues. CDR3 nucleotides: TGTGCCTCCAGCGTAGGGGGAGCGCGTCAAGAGACCCAGTACTTC. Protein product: CASSVGGARQETQYF.

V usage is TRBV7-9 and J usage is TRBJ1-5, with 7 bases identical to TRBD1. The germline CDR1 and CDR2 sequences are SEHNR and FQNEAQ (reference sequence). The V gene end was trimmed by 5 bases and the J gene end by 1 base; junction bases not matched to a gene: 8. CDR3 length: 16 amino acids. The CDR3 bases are TGTGCCAGCAGCGACGGACAGGACAAAAGCAATCAGCCCCAGCATTTT. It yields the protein CASSDGQDKSNQPQHF.

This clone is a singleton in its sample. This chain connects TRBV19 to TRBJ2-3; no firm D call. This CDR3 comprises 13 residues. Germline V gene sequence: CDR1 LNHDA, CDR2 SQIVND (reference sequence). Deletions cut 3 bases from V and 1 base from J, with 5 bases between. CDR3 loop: CASSIQGTDTQYF. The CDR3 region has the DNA TGTGCCAGTAGTATTCAGGGCACAGATACGCAGTATTTT.

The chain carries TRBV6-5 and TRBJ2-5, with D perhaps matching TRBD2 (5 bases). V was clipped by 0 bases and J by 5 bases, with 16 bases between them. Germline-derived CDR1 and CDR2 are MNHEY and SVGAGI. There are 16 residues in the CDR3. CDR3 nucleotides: TGTGCCAGCAGTTACTCCTTGGGGAGCGGTGTGGAGACCCAGTACTTC. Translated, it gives CASSYSLGSGVETQYF.